The 23 T cell receptor beta chains below were found in one sample sequenced in a study of shared clonotypes between healthy human individuals. The table came from immunoSEQ multiplex PCR; TCRdb's copy has only in-frame clones and leaves some out. The sample yields nearly 1 million clones, approximately 76% seen once. Sequenced material: memory CD4+ T cells sorted from blood. Subset given: CD45RA-negative fraction. The receptors originated from a man aged 18-30 years in good health.

This sequence joins TRBV21-1 and TRBJ1-1; the table's D call TRBD1 went unverified against the DNA. TRBV21-1 is tagged as a pseudogene. The CDR3 runs 17 residues. In DNA, the CDR3 is TGTGCCAGCAGCTTCGAGCCCTCCGGGACAGGGGGCACTGAAGCTTTCTTT. It codes for CASSFEPSGTGGTEAFF.

This sequence joins TRBV4-1 and TRBJ2-4, with 10 bases aligning to TRBD1. Germline values: CDR1 MGHRA, CDR2 YSYEKL. J was trimmed by 6 bases and V by 3 bases; bases with no gene match: 11. This CDR3 contains 17 residues. The CDR3, as DNA: TGCGCCAGCAGCCACGGGCCCCAGACAGGGGGCTTAAACATTCAGTACTTC. The encoded protein is CASSHGPQTGGLNIQYF.

This chain uses TRBV19 with TRBJ1-2, with D uncertain. V lost 1 base and J lost 4, with 13 bases in between. CDR3 length equals 15 residues. Per the germline V gene, CDR1 is LNHDA and CDR2 is SQIVND (reference sequence). The CDR3 DNA reads TGTGCCAGTAGTATAGGGCCGGGAATAACCTATGGCTACACCTTC. Translation gives CASSIGPGITYGYTF.

This clone has just a few counts. The V call is TRBV6-1, the J call TRBJ2-7; no firm D call. This CDR3 spans 15 amino acids. Germline values: CDR1 MNHNS, CDR2 SASEGT. Trimming shortened V by 3 bases and J by 3 bases, and 15 bases separated the two germline ends. The CDR3 sequence: CASSDIWGPGYEQYF. The CDR3 coding sequence is TGTGCCAGCAGTGACATCTGGGGTCCGGGCTACGAGCAGTACTTC.

This clone was detected once. This chain joins TRBV5-5 and TRBJ1-5; D is ambiguous. Trimming removed 1 base at V and 4 bases at J, with 9 bases between. The length of the CDR3 is 14 residues. Germline V gene sequence: CDR1 SGHKS, CDR2 YYEKEE (reference sequence). The CDR3 bases are TGTGCCAGCAGCTTGTCTACGGAAAATCAGCCCCAGCATTTT. This encodes CASSLSTENQPQHF.

This clone was seen just once. This sequence joins TRBV10-3 and TRBJ2-5, with 10 nucleotides matching TRBD2. CDR3 size: 15 residues. Germline CDR1 and CDR2: ENHRY and SYGVKD. V gave up 7 bases and J gave up 5 bases; unmatched junction bases: 10. CDR3 in amino acids: CAITDSGGKVETQYF. In DNA form, the CDR3 reads TGTGCCATCACCGATAGCGGGGGGAAAGTGGAGACCCAGTACTTC.

With regard to this clone: This likely reflects a read error, since a far larger clone is one base away. The chain couples TRBV2 to TRBJ2-1; TRBD2 matches 9 bases. The CDR3 covers 15 residues. V was clipped by 3 bases and J by 10 bases; unmatched bases: 10. Germline values: CDR1 SNHLY, CDR2 FYNNEI. The CDR3 spells CASSEAAGGNSEQFF. The CDR3 DNA follows: TGTGCCAGCAGTGAGGCGGCGGGGGGGAATAGCGAGCAGTTCTTC.

This clone was picked up a small number of times. The V and J genes are TRBV5-5 and TRBJ1-1; 7 bases align to TRBD1. The germline gives CDR1 SGHKS, CDR2 YYEKEE (reference sequence). Unmatched junction bases numbered 5, after V lost 2 bases and J lost 1 base. The CDR3 is made up of 15 amino acids. This chain's CDR3 is CASSLSGTENTEAFF. The CDR3 coding sequence is TGTGCCAGCAGCTTATCCGGGACAGAGAACACTGAAGCTTTCTTT.

Concerning this clone: Relative to the germline gene, one junction end is altered; a read error may explain this. The J gene is TRBJ1-1, the V gene TRBV28; D remains ambiguous. The V gene's germline CDR1 is MDHEN and CDR2 SYDVKM. The CDR3 has 13 residues. The CDR3 protein is CATSLSARRSTFF. The CDR3 DNA reads TGTGCCACCAGTTTATCGGCTCGTAGGTCCACCTTCTTT.

This chain uses TRBV28 with TRBJ1-3, with D possibly being TRBD1 (5 bases). Trimming removed 7 bases at V and 9 bases at J, with 13 bases between. Germline CDR1 is MDHEN and CDR2 is SYDVKM. This CDR3 has 12 amino acids. The CDR3 DNA follows: TGTGCCAGCATCTCAGGGCGAGGCACCATATATTTT. Its protein product is CASISGRGTIYF.

V is TRBV10-2 and J is TRBJ2-2; D is ambiguous. V lost 4 bases and J lost 0, with 21 bases in between. Germline V lookup: CDR1 WSHSY, CDR2 SAAADI. There are 19 residues in the CDR3. In nucleotides, the CDR3 is TGCGCCAGCAGTGGGGGTTCGAACACCATTAGGGCGAACACCGGGGAGCTGTTTTTT. Amino acid sequence: CASSGGSNTIRANTGELFF.

In this sample, this clone turned up once. This chain joins TRBV4-2 and TRBJ1-4, with 9 positions matching TRBD1. The CDR3 sequence is 14 residues long. The V gene end was trimmed by 3 bases and the J gene end by 6 bases; junction bases not matched to a gene: 2. In germline, CDR1 is LGHNA, CDR2 YNFKEQ. Written as DNA, the CDR3 is TGTGCCAGCAGCCAGGGACAGGGTCATGAAAAACTGTTTTTT. This gives the protein CASSQGQGHEKLFF.

This clone was seen just once. The V call is TRBV27, the J call TRBJ2-1; tentative D call: TRBD1 (6 bases). Trimming shortened V by 5 bases and J by 12 bases, and 17 bases separated the two germline ends. From germline, CDR1 is MNHEY and CDR2 SMNVEV (reference sequence). CDR3 length equals 13 residues. The CDR3 here is CASSPQYRVGQFF. The CDR3 DNA reads as TGTGCCAGCAGTCCCCAGTACAGGGTTGGGCAGTTCTTC.

The chain joins TRBV2 to TRBJ2-7, with D perhaps matching TRBD2 (5 bases). CDR1 is SNHLY, CDR2 FYNNEI, per germline. This CDR3 has 13 residues. V dropped 5 bases and J dropped 0 bases, with 8 bases sitting between them. CDR3 residues: CASSTGSSYEQYF. The CDR3 region has the DNA TGTGCCAGCAGTACGGGGTCCTCCTACGAGCAGTACTTC. Full variable domain (missing parts from reference TRBV2 and TRBJ2-7): EPEVTQTPSHQVTQMGQEVILRCVPISNHLYFYWYRQILGQKVEFLVSFYNNEISEKSEIFDDQFSVERPDGSNFTLKIRSTKLEDSAMYFCASSTGSSYEQYFGPGTRLTVT.

V and J are TRBV2 and TRBJ2-2, with 9 bases identical to TRBD2. With 7 bases clipped from V and 6 bases from J, the junction kept 9 bases outside the gene matches. The CDR3 is 15 amino acids. Germline V gene lookup returns CDR1 SNHLY and CDR2 FYNNEI. The CDR3 spells CASTSGGGEPGELFF. The CDR3, as DNA: TGTGCCAGCACCTCTGGCGGGGGGGAGCCCGGGGAGCTGTTTTTT.

This chain uses TRBV2 with TRBJ2-7; D may match TRBD1 or TRBD2 (5 bases each). Trimming cost V 6 bases and J 3 bases, with 12 bases left between them. Germline V CDR1 and CDR2: SNHLY, FYNNEI. The CDR3 has 13 amino acids. CDR3 sequence: CASRVGTVYEQYF. The CDR3, as DNA: TGTGCCAGCAGGGTAGGGACGGTCTACGAGCAGTACTTC.

V and J are TRBV30 and TRBJ1-2; D possibly corresponds to TRBD1 (5 bases). V was clipped by 5 bases and J by 3 bases, with 10 bases between them. The CDR3 covers 12 residues. Germline V CDR1 and CDR2: GTSNPN, SVGIG (reference sequence). DNA of the CDR3: TGTGCCTGGGTACAGGCGCACTATGGCTACACCTTC. Translated, it gives CAWVQAHYGYTF.

This clone was seen more than once but under ten times. J is TRBJ2-5 and V is TRBV28; 8 bases are a match to TRBD1. V was clipped by 7 bases and J by 4 bases; unmatched bases: 8. Per the germline V gene, CDR1 is MDHEN and CDR2 is SYDVKM. The CDR3 is 14 amino acids. The CDR3 nucleotides read TGTGCCAGCACTCGGCAGGGGGCCCCAGAGACCCAGTACTTC. It encodes CASTRQGAPETQYF.

The rearrangement joins TRBV28 to TRBJ1-4; 7 bases match TRBD1. This CDR3 region has 15 residues. Unmatched junction bases numbered 6, after V lost 7 bases and J lost 1 base. CDR1 and CDR2 from the germline V gene are MDHEN and SYDVKM. The CDR3 sequence is CASNTGARTNEKLFF. In DNA, the CDR3 is TGTGCCAGCAACACAGGGGCGAGAACTAATGAAAAACTGTTTTTT. Looking up the rest from reference TRBV28 and TRBJ1-4 gives the full variable domain: DVKVTQSSRYLVKRTGEKVFLECVQDMDHENMFWYRQDPGLGLRLIYFSYDVKMKEKGDIPEGYSVSREKKERFSLILESASTNQTSMYLCASNTGARTNEKLFFGSGTQLSVL.

The rearrangement joins TRBV28 to TRBJ2-1; D tentatively reads TRBD1 or TRBD2 (5 bases each). Germline CDR1 MDHEN, CDR2 SYDVKM. V was trimmed by 2 bases and J by 7 bases, leaving 9 bases between them. This CDR3 has 13 residues. This chain's CDR3 is CASSLLGVNEQFF. The CDR3 nucleotides read TGTGCCAGCAGTTTACTGGGGGTGAATGAGCAGTTCTTC.

J is TRBJ1-6 and V is TRBV28, with 9 bases that match TRBD1. The CDR3 covers 12 residues. Unmatched junction bases numbered 0, after V lost 6 bases and J lost 9 bases. Germline lookup yields CDR1 MDHEN and CDR2 SYDVKM. CDR3 protein: CASRGQGSPLHF. The CDR3, as DNA: TGTGCCAGCAGGGGACAGGGTTCACCCCTCCACTTT. Looking up the rest from reference TRBV28 and TRBJ1-6 gives the full variable domain: DVKVTQSSRYLVKRTGEKVFLECVQDMDHENMFWYRQDPGLGLRLIYFSYDVKMKEKGDIPEGYSVSREKKERFSLILESASTNQTSMYLCASRGQGSPLHFGNGTRLTVT.

The chain carries TRBV28 and TRBJ1-5; possible D gene TRBD1, 6 bases. CDR1 MDHEN and CDR2 SYDVKM come from the germline V gene. With 8 bases removed from V and 4 bases from J, the gap between germline ends came to 12 bases. There are 13 residues in the CDR3. Written as DNA, the CDR3 is TGTGCCAGCGGGCGGCAGGGGAATCAGCCCCAGCATTTT. This sequence encodes CASGRQGNQPQHF.

The chain uses TRBV19 and TRBJ1-1, with D possibly matching TRBD1 (5 bases). There are 16 residues in the CDR3. Germline lookup yields CDR1 LNHDA and CDR2 SQIVND (reference sequence). Trimming shortened V by 4 bases and J by 0 bases, and 15 bases separated the two germline ends. The CDR3 spells CASSTPGSWMNTEAFF. In DNA form, the CDR3 reads TGTGCCAGTAGTACCCCAGGGAGTTGGATGAACACTGAAGCTTTCTTT.